The sequence of this T cell receptor (beta chain) was determined in a study of cytomegalovirus exposure and HLA in healthy donors. The CDR3 has 16 residues. Trimming removed 1 base from V and 0 bases from J, with 13 bases in between. The germline gives CDR1 SGHRS, CDR2 YFSETQ. Here immunoSEQ multiplex PCR was the method, and the copy in TCRdb shows in-frame clones only, minus some. The sample shows around 70,000 clones, approximately 94% of them seen only once. Sequenced sample: PBMCs. The chain uses TRBV5-1 and TRBJ2-5; D gene uncertain. This clonotype was obtained from a woman aged 18-35 years in good health and CMV-seropositive. DNA of the CDR3: TGCGCCAGCAGCTTGCGCCCTGACTCATACCAAGAGACCCAGTACTTC. This codes for CASSLRPDSYQETQYF.